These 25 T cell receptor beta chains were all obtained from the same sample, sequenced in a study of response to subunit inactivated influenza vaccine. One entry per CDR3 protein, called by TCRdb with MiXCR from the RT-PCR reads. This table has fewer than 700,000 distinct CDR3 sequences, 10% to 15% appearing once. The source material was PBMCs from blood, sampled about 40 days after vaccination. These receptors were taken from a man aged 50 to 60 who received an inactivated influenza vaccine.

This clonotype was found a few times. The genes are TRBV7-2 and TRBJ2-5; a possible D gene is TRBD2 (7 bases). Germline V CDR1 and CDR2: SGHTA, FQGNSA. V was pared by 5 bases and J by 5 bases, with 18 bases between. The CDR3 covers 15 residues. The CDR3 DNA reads TGTGCCAGCAGCCGAATGGGGGGGCCGAAGGAGACCCAGTACTTC. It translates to CASSRMGGPKETQYF.

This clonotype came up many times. CDR3 DNA sequence: TGCAGTGCCGCATTTCCGGCGGGGAGTATACACACAGATACGCAGTATTTT. The encoded protein is CSAAFPAGSIHTDTQYF. V usage is TRBV20-1 and J usage is TRBJ2-3, with D possibly TRBD2 on 6 matching bases. The CDR3 is 17 amino acids. V was clipped by 6 bases and J by 2 bases, with 24 bases between them. Germline values: CDR1 DFQATT, CDR2 SNEGSKA (reference sequence).

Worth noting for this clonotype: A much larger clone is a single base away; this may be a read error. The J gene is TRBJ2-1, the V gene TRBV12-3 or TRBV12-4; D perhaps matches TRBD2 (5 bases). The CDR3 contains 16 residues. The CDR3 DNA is TGTGCCAGCAGTCGACCGGACTGGATGAATTACAAGGAGCAGTTCTTC. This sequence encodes CASSRPDWMNYKEQFF.

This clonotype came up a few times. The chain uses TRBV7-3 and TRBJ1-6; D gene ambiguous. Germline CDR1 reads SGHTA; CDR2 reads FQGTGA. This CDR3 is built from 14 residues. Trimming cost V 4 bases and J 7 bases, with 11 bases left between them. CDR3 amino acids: CASSSGRQNSPLHF. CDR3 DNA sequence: TGTGCCAGCAGCTCCGGACGGCAGAATTCACCCCTCCACTTT.

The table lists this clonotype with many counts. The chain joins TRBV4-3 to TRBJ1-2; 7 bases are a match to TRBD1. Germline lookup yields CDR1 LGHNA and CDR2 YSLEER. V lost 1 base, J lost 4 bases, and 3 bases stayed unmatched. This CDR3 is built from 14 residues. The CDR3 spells CASSQGTGTYGYTF. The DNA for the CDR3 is TGCGCCAGCAGCCAAGGGACAGGAACCTATGGCTACACCTTC.

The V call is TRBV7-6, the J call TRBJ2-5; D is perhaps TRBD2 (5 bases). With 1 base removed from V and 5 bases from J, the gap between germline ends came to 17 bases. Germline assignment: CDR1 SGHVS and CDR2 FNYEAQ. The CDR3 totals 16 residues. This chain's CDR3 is CASSLGAGSVSETQYF. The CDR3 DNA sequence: TGTGCCAGCAGCTTAGGTGCGGGTTCGGTCTCGGAGACCCAGTACTTC.

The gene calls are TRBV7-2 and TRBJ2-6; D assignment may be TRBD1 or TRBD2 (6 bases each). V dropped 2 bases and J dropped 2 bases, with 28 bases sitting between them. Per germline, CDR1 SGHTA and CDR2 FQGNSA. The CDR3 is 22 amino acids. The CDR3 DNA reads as TGTGCCAGCAGCTTATTGCGGGACATGTTTAGGCACCGAGGGCCTGGGGCCAACGTCCTGACTTTC. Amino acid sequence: CASSLLRDMFRHRGPGANVLTF. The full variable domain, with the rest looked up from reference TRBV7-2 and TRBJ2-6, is GAGVSQSPSNKVTEKGKDVELRCDPISGHTALYWYRQSLGQGLEFLIYFQGNSAPDKSGLPSDRFSAERTGGSVSTLTIQRTQQEDSAVYLCASSLLRDMFRHRGPGANVLTFGAGSRLTVL.

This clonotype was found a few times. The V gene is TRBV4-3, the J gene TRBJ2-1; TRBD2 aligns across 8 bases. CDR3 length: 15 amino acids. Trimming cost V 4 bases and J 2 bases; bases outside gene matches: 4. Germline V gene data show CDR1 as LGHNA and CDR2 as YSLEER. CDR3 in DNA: TGCGCCAGCAGCCTAGCGGGAAAGCCCTACAATGAGCAGTTCTTC. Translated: CASSLAGKPYNEQFF.

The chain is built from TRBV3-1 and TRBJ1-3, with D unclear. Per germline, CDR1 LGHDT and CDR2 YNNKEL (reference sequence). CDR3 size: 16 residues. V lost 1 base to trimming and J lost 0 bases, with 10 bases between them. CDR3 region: CASSQGTVISGNTIYF. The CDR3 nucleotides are TGTGCCAGCAGCCAAGGGACGGTCATCTCTGGAAACACCATATATTTT.

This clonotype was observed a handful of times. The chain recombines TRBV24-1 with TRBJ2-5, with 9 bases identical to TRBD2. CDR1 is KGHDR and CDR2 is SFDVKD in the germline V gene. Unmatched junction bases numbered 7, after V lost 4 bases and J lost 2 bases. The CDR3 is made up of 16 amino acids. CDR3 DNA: TGTGCCACCAGTGACTCCTCTAGCGGGGAGCAAGAGACCCAGTACTTC. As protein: CATSDSSSGEQETQYF.

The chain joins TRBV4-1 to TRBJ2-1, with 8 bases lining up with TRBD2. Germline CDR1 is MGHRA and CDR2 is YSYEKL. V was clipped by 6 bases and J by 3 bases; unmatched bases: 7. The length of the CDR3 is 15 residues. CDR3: CASSQRTSSYNEQFF. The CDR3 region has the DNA TGCGCCAGCAGTCAAAGGACTAGCAGCTACAATGAGCAGTTCTTC.

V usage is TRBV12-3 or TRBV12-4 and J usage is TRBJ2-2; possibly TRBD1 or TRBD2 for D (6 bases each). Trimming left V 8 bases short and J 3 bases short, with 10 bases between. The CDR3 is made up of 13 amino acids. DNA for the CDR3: TGTGCCAGCGGGGGGCCGCACACCGGGGAGCTGTTTTTT. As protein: CASGGPHTGELFF.

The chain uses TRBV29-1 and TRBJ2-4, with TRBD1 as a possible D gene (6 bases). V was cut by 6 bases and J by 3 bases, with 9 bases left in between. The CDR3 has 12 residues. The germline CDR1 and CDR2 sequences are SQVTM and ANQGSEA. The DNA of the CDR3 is TGCAGCGTGGGACATTTCAAAAACATTCAGTACTTC. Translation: CSVGHFKNIQYF.

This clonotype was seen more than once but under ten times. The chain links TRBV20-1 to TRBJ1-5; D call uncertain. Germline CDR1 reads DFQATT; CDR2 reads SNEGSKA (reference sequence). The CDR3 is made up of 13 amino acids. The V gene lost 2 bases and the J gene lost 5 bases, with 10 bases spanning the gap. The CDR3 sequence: CSARIGRDQPQHF. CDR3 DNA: TGCAGTGCTAGAATCGGCCGGGATCAGCCCCAGCATTTT.

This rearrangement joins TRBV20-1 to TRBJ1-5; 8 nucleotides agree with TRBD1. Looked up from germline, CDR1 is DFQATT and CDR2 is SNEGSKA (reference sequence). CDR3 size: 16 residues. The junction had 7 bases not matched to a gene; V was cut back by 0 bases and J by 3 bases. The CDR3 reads CSARDLGQGVNQPQHF. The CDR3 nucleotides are TGCAGTGCTAGAGATCTTGGACAGGGCGTCAATCAGCCCCAGCATTTT.

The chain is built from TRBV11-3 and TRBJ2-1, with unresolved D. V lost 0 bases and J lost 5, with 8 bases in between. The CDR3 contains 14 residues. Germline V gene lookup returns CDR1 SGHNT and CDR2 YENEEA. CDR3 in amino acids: CASSLEVGNNEQFF. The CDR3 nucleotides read TGTGCCAGCAGCTTAGAGGTAGGGAACAATGAGCAGTTCTTC.

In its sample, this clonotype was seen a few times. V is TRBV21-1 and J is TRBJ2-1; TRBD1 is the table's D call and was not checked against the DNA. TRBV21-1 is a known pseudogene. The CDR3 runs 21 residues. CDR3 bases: TGTGCCAGCAGCAAAGCACGTAGGGACAGGTCGACTAGGGCCACTTCGGATGAGCAGTTCTTC. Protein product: CASSKARRDRSTRATSDEQFF.

This chain's CDR3 is CATSRALARYNEQFF. The CDR3, as DNA: TGTGCCACCAGCAGAGCACTAGCGCGCTACAATGAGCAGTTCTTC. The chain carries TRBV15 and TRBJ2-1, with TRBD2 matching over 7 bases. The CDR3 loop spans 15 amino acids. Germline V gene data show CDR1 as LNHNV and CDR2 as YYDKDF (reference sequence). Trimming at V came to 1 base and at J to 3 bases, leaving 3 bases not matched to a gene. Full variable domain (missing parts from reference TRBV15 and TRBJ2-1): DAMVIQNPRYQVTQFGKPVTLSCSQTLNHNVMYWYQQKSSQAPKLLFHYYDKDFNNEADTPDNFQSRRPNTSFCFLDIRSPGLGDTAMYLCATSRALARYNEQFFGPGTRLTVL.

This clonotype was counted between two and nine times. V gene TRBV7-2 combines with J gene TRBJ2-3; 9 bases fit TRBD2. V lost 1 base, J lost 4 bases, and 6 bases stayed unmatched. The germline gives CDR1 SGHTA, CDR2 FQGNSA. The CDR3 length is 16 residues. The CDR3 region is CASSLVFAGGSDTQYF. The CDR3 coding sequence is TGTGCCAGCAGCTTAGTTTTTGCGGGAGGGTCAGATACGCAGTATTTT.

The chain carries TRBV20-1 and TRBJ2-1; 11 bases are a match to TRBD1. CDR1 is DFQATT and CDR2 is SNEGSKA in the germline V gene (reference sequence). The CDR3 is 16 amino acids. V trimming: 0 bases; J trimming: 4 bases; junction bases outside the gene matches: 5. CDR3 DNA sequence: TGCAGTGCTAGAGATCGGGACAGGGGGTTTTACAATGAGCAGTTCTTC. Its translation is CSARDRDRGFYNEQFF.

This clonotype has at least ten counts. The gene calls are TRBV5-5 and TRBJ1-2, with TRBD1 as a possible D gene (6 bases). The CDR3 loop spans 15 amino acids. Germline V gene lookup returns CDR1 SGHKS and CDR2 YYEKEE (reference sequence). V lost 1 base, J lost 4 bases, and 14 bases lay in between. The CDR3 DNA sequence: TGTGCCAGCAGCTTGTCTACAGGGAAACCCTATGGCTACACCTTC. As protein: CASSLSTGKPYGYTF.

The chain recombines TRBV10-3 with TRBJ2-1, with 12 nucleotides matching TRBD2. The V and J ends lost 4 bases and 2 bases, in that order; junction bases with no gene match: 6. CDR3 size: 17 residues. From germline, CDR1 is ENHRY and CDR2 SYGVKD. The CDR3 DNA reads TGTGCCATCAGTGGGTTAGGACTAGCGGGGCCCTACAATGAGCAGTTCTTC. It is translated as CAISGLGLAGPYNEQFF.

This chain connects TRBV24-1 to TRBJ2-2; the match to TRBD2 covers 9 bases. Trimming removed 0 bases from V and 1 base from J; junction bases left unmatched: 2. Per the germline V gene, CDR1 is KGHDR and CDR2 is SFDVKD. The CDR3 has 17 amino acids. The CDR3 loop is CATSDLQTSGNTGELFF. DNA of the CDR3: TGTGCCACCAGTGATTTGCAGACTAGCGGGAACACCGGGGAGCTGTTTTTT.

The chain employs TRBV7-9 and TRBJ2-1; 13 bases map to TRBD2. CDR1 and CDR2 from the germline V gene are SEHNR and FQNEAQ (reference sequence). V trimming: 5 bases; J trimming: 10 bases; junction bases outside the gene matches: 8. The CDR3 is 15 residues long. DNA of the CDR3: TGTGCCAGCAGCCGTGGACTAGCGGGAGAGTTCGAGCAGTTCTTC. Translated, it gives CASSRGLAGEFEQFF.

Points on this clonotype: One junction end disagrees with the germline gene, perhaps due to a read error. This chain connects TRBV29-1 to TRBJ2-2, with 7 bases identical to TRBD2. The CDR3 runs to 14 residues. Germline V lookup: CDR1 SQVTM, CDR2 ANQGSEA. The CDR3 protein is CSVKFGRLSGGLFF. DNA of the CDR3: TGCAGCGTTAAGTTCGGGAGGCTCTCCGGGGGGCTGTTTTTT.